This TCR beta chain appears in the sequencing data of a study of CD8 T cells in Susac syndrome. Study observations and caveats: Acknowledgment was made by the study that its TCR sequencing and HLA analysis involved a relatively small number of individuals.

V was shortened by 1 base and J by 7 bases, with 9 bases between the two germline ends. The CDR3 is made up of 13 amino acids. The germline gives CDR1 SEHNR, CDR2 FQNEAQ (reference sequence). The study sequenced TCR beta in blood CD8+ and CD4+ T cells. As concerns this clonotype: Its antigen is not identified.

Random hexamers were used to reverse transcribe the RNA input (about 0.5 to 1 ug). Coverage of TCR beta CDR3 amplification by immunoSEQ multiplex PCR extended to 54 Vbeta and 13 Jbeta. Each CDR3 protein is one row after TCRdb ran MiXCR on the immunoSEQ multiplex PCR reads. The data hold more than 65,000 distinct CDR3 sequences, with 85% to 95% observed a single time. This TCR was sampled from a human donor in good health. This chain links TRBV7-9 with TRBJ2-3; D gene uncertain. The sequencing sample was made of CD8+ T cells from PBMCs. Here the CDR3 DNA reads TGTGCCAGCAGCTTAGATATAGAAAATACGCAGTATTTT. Amino acids: CASSLDIENTQYF.